The subject of this entry is one T cell receptor beta chain. No antigen is known for it. CDR1 and CDR2 (germline): SGHAT, FQDESV (reference sequence). The length of the CDR3 is 13 residues. The V end lost 6 bases, the J end lost 8 bases, and 14 bases lay between the germline ends. These data originate in a study of cytomegalovirus exposure and HLA in healthy donors. Study results and limitations: Rarity held for most TCR sequences, but there were some public TCRs that occurred in many donors. An analysis was carried out later, and it reportedly showed fewer N-insertions in an Asian-associated ancestry cluster than the roughly 670-donor mean.

PCR employed 60 Vbeta and 13 Jbeta primers. Here immunoSEQ multiplex PCR was the method, and the copy in TCRdb shows in-frame clones only, minus some. The table shows some 150,000 clones, with roughly 79% occurring only once. The chain joins TRBV11-1 to TRBJ2-1; the D gene is possibly TRBD1 (6 bases). The sequence was collected from a male donor in good health and CMV-seronegative. Sequenced material: PBMCs. Here the CDR3 reads CASSIKQGHEQFF. In DNA, the CDR3 is TGTGCCAGCAGTATCAAACAGGGCCATGAGCAGTTCTTC.